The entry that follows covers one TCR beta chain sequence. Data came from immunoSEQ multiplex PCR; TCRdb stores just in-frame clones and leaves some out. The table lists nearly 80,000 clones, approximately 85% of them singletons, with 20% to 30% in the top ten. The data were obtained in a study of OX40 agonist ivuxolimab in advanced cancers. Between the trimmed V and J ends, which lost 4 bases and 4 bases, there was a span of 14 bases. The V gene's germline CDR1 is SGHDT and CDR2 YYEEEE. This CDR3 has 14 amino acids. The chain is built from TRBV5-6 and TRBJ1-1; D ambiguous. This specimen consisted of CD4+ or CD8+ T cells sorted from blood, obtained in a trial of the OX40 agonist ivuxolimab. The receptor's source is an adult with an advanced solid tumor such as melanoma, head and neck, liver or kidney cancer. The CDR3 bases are TGTGCCAGCAGCGTCGGCCCCATGAGCACTGAAGCTTTCTTT. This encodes CASSVGPMSTEAFF.